This entry lists 25 T cell receptor beta chains sequenced from one sample in a study of OX40 agonist ivuxolimab in advanced cancers. Repertoires were generated with immunoSEQ multiplex PCR, while TCRdb's copy carries only in-frame clones and drops some. The profile covers just under 100,000 clones, with roughly 94% appearing a single time and more than 0.15% taken by the ten largest. The sample here was CD4+ or CD8+ T cells sorted from blood, taken in a trial of the OX40 agonist ivuxolimab. Every receptor here comes from an adult with an advanced solid tumor such as melanoma, head and neck, liver or kidney cancer.

The V call is TRBV29-1, the J call TRBJ2-6; 15 bases line up with TRBD2. With 2 bases clipped from V and 4 bases from J, the junction kept 9 bases outside the gene matches. CDR3 length equals 19 residues. Per the germline V gene, CDR1 is SQVTM and CDR2 is ANQGSEA. The CDR3 loop is CSVENPGLAGGIGANVLTF. Written as DNA, the CDR3 is TGCAGCGTTGAAAATCCGGGACTAGCGGGAGGAATCGGGGCCAACGTCCTGACTTTC.

The chain is built from TRBV27 and TRBJ1-1; 7 positions match TRBD1. V dropped 6 bases and J dropped 5; count of bases not matched to a gene: 12. The CDR3 consists of 15 residues. Germline loops: CDR1 MNHEY, CDR2 SMNVEV (reference sequence). The CDR3 sequence is CASRALGAGGTEAFF. Written as DNA, the CDR3 is TGTGCCAGCAGGGCCTTGGGGGCAGGGGGGACTGAAGCTTTCTTT.

The V call is TRBV6-5, the J call TRBJ1-5; 7 bases map to TRBD1. V was pared by 6 bases and J by 3 bases, with 8 bases of the junction left unmatched. The CDR3 loop spans 15 amino acids. CDR1 MNHEY and CDR2 SVGAGI come from the germline V gene. The CDR3: CASSKDRRDNQPQHF. In DNA form, the CDR3 reads TGTGCCAGCAGCAAGGACAGGAGGGACAATCAGCCCCAGCATTTT.

The chain is built from TRBV7-8 and TRBJ1-5, with 10 bases matching TRBD1. J was trimmed by 3 bases and V by 4 bases; bases with no gene match: 18. Germline-derived CDR1 and CDR2 are SGHVS and FQNEAQ. The CDR3 extends over 20 amino acids. CDR3 protein: CASSSLPGQGLFGNNQPQHF. DNA for the CDR3: TGTGCCAGCAGCTCACTCCCGGGACAGGGGTTGTTTGGCAACAATCAGCCCCAGCATTTT.

This chain links TRBV7-3 with TRBJ2-7; 10 nucleotides agree with TRBD1. J lost 6 bases, V lost 5 bases, and 4 bases had no gene match. Germline V lookup: CDR1 SGHTA, CDR2 FQGTGA. The CDR3 sequence is 13 residues long. In DNA form, the CDR3 reads TGTGCCAGCAGCCAGGGGACAGGGGCCGAGCAGTACTTC. Its translation: CASSQGTGAEQYF.

The chain couples TRBV7-8 to TRBJ1-5; D ambiguous. Trimming removed 1 base from V and 1 base from J, with 8 bases in between. The CDR3 has 15 residues. Germline V CDR1 and CDR2: SGHVS, FQNEAQ. CDR3 residues: CASSLGRVSNQPQHF. DNA for the CDR3: TGTGCCAGCAGCTTAGGTCGGGTGAGCAATCAGCCCCAGCATTTT.

V is TRBV28 and J is TRBJ2-5; TRBD2 is a possible D gene (5 bases). This CDR3 has 14 amino acids. Trimming shortened V by 4 bases and J by 5 bases, and 14 bases separated the two germline ends. Germline lookup yields CDR1 MDHEN and CDR2 SYDVKM. This chain's CDR3 is CASSSPGVSETQYF. In DNA form, the CDR3 reads TGTGCCAGCAGTTCCCCCGGGGTCTCGGAGACCCAGTACTTC. Using reference TRBV28 and TRBJ2-5 for the parts outside the CDR3, the full variable domain is DVKVTQSSRYLVKRTGEKVFLECVQDMDHENMFWYRQDPGLGLRLIYFSYDVKMKEKGDIPEGYSVSREKKERFSLILESASTNQTSMYLCASSSPGVSETQYFGPGTRLLVL.

This rearrangement joins TRBV7-9 to TRBJ2-7; D may be TRBD1 or TRBD2 (6 bases each). Trimming shortened V by 1 base and J by 5 bases, and 18 bases separated the two germline ends. CDR1 and CDR2 from the germline V gene are SEHNR and FQNEAQ (reference sequence). This CDR3 contains 16 residues. The CDR3: CASSLGGAQVGNEQYF. The DNA for the CDR3 is TGTGCCAGCAGCTTAGGGGGGGCACAGGTCGGGAACGAGCAGTACTTC.

The chain employs TRBV27 and TRBJ2-5, with D perhaps matching TRBD1 (5 bases). CDR1 and CDR2 (germline): MNHEY, SMNVEV (reference sequence). Trimming took off 0 bases at V and 5 bases at J, with 10 bases between the two ends. The CDR3 runs to 14 residues. For the CDR3, the DNA is TGTGCCAGCAGTTTATCAGGGGTTAGGGAGACCCAGTACTTC. Protein product: CASSLSGVRETQYF.

V gene TRBV6-5 combines with J gene TRBJ2-4; D is perhaps TRBD2 (6 bases). This CDR3 contains 14 residues. Germline V gene data show CDR1 as MNHEY and CDR2 as SVGAGI. V was shortened by 3 bases and J by 3 bases, with 9 bases between the two germline ends. The CDR3 DNA reads TGTGCCAGCAGTTATCGGGAGAGCAAAAACATTCAGTACTTC. Amino acid sequence: CASSYRESKNIQYF.

The sample holds one count of this clone. The chain recombines TRBV18 with TRBJ1-2; perhaps TRBD1 as D (6 bases). V gave up 6 bases and J gave up 0 bases, with 26 bases separating them. CDR1 KGHSH and CDR2 LQKENI come from the germline V gene. This CDR3 has 19 residues. The DNA of the CDR3 is TGTGCCAGCTCCCCCAGGCCGACGGGGGTGGCAGGGGCTAACTATGGCTACACCTTC. It is translated as CASSPRPTGVAGANYGYTF.

The chain recombines TRBV10-3 with TRBJ2-5, with D perhaps matching TRBD1 (8 bases). This CDR3 contains 15 residues. Germline CDR1 is ENHRY and CDR2 is SYGVKD. The V end lost 11 bases, the J end lost 5 bases, and 24 bases lay between the germline ends. The CDR3 nucleotides read TGTGCCGTTGGGACAGGAACGGGAGGTGGGGAGACCCAGTACTTC. Amino acids: CAVGTGTGGGETQYF.

V gene TRBV15 combines with J gene TRBJ1-2; the D is unclear. CDR1 is LNHNV, CDR2 YYDKDF, per germline (reference sequence). The V gene lost 0 bases and the J gene lost 2 bases, with 16 bases spanning the gap. The CDR3 is made up of 17 amino acids. The CDR3 loop reads CATSRDQNTDSNYGYTF. The CDR3 coding sequence is TGTGCCACCAGCAGAGATCAGAACACCGATTCAAACTATGGCTACACCTTC.

V and J are TRBV19 and TRBJ1-2; 7 nucleotides match TRBD1. Germline lookup yields CDR1 LNHDA and CDR2 SQIVND (reference sequence). Unmatched junction bases numbered 4, after V lost 6 bases and J lost 0 bases. The CDR3 consists of 14 residues. CDR3 loop: CASREQGSNYGYTF. As DNA, the CDR3 is TGTGCCAGTAGGGAACAGGGGTCTAACTATGGCTACACCTTC.

The rearrangement uses TRBV19 and TRBJ1-1; a weak D match, TRBD1 (6 bases). Trimming removed 3 bases from V and 1 base from J, with 15 bases in between. This CDR3 spans 16 amino acids. Germline CDR1 is LNHDA and CDR2 is SQIVND (reference sequence). CDR3 sequence (DNA): TGTGCCAGTAGTATCCCACCAAGGACAGCGAACACTGAAGCTTTCTTT. Amino acid sequence: CASSIPPRTANTEAFF.

The chain has TRBV19 and TRBJ1-5, with no clear D. The CDR3 loop spans 12 amino acids. CDR1 is LNHDA and CDR2 is SQIVND in the germline V gene (reference sequence). V was shortened by 1 base and J by 6 bases, with 4 bases between the two germline ends. The CDR3 is CASSIGVQPQHF. The CDR3 DNA follows: TGTGCCAGTAGTATAGGTGTTCAGCCCCAGCATTTT.

The chain uses TRBV27 and TRBJ1-2; TRBD1 matches 9 bases. This CDR3 comprises 14 residues. Germline lookup yields CDR1 MNHEY and CDR2 SMNVEV (reference sequence). The junction had 5 bases not matched to a gene; V was cut back by 5 bases and J by 4 bases. The CDR3 region is CASSDPGQGYGYTF. The CDR3 DNA follows: TGTGCCAGCAGTGATCCGGGACAGGGCTATGGCTACACCTTC.

This chain connects TRBV18 to TRBJ2-7, with TRBD2 as a possible D gene (7 bases). Germline assignment: CDR1 KGHSH and CDR2 LQKENI. The germline V and J ends were trimmed by 0 bases and 6 bases, with 9 bases remaining between them. CDR3 size: 13 residues. The CDR3 reads CASSPPGGGEQYF. The DNA for the CDR3 is TGTGCCAGCTCACCACCGGGAGGGGGCGAGCAGTACTTC.

V gene TRBV5-1 combines with J gene TRBJ1-1; the D is unclear. The CDR3 is 14 amino acids. From germline, CDR1 is SGHRS and CDR2 YFSETQ. The V end was cut by 0 bases, the J end by 5 bases, with 11 bases between. The CDR3 sequence is CASSLGVRGTEAFF. The CDR3 DNA reads TGCGCCAGCAGCTTGGGGGTGAGAGGGACTGAAGCTTTCTTT.

The rearrangement uses TRBV11-2 and TRBJ2-5; D is undetermined. The J call may not be correct, given that the DNA end is closer to TRBJ2-7. Germline CDR1 and CDR2: SGHAT and FQNNGV. The CDR3 contains 15 residues. The CDR3 sequence is CASSFGLGQSYEQYF. CDR3 nucleotides: TGTGCCAGCAGCTTTGGCCTCGGGCAATCCTACGAGCAGTACTTC.

V gene TRBV19 combines with J gene TRBJ2-6, with a tentative D call TRBD1 (5 bases). CDR1 is LNHDA and CDR2 is SQIVND in the germline V gene (reference sequence). The CDR3 sequence is 14 residues long. The ends were cut back, 4 bases at V and 2 bases at J, with 6 bases in the middle. The CDR3 DNA follows: TGTGCCAGTAGTACAGGGCCTGGGGCCAACGTCCTGACTTTC. Its translation is CASSTGPGANVLTF. Filled out from reference TRBV19 and TRBJ2-6, the complete variable domain reads DGGITQSPKYLFRKEGQNVTLSCEQNLNHDAMYWYRQDPGQGLRLIYYSQIVNDFQKGDIAEGYSVSREKKESFPLTVTSAQKNPTAFYLCASSTGPGANVLTFGAGSRLTVL.

This chain connects TRBV5-6 to TRBJ1-3; 9 bases are shared with TRBD1. Germline V CDR1 and CDR2: SGHDT, YYEEEE. The CDR3 extends over 18 amino acids. The J segment lost 0 bases and the V segment lost 7 bases, leaving 14 bases of the junction unmatched. The CDR3 DNA reads as TGTGCCAGCTCCGAGACAGGGGGGCTGGTGACCTCTGGAAACACCATATATTTT. This gives the protein CASSETGGLVTSGNTIYF. Full variable domain (outside the CDR3, taken from reference TRBV5-6 and TRBJ1-3): DAGVTQSPTHLIKTRGQQVTLRCSPKSGHDTVSWYQQALGQGPQFIFQYYEEEERQRGNFPDRFSGHQFPNYSSELNVNALLLGDSALYLCASSETGGLVTSGNTIYFGEGSWLTVV.

The chain couples TRBV7-8 to TRBJ1-4, with a tentative D call TRBD1 (5 bases). This CDR3 has 14 amino acids. The V end was cut by 5 bases, the J end by 7 bases, with 14 bases between. The V gene's germline CDR1 is SGHVS and CDR2 FQNEAQ. The CDR3 nucleotides are TGTGCCAGCAGCCGCACGGGGCTTAGTGAAAAACTGTTTTTT. It encodes CASSRTGLSEKLFF.

The chain links TRBV5-1 to TRBJ2-7; D is ambiguous. This CDR3 comprises 12 residues. V gave up 0 bases and J gave up 5 bases, with 6 bases separating them. Germline V CDR1 and CDR2: SGHRS, YFSETQ. CDR3 nucleotide sequence: TGCGCCAGCAGCTTGGAGGAGCACGAGCAGTACTTC. Translation gives CASSLEEHEQYF. Full variable domain (outside the CDR3, taken from reference TRBV5-1 and TRBJ2-7): KAGVTQTPRYLIKTRGQQVTLSCSPISGHRSVSWYQQTPGQGLQFLFEYFSETQRNKGNFPGRFSGRQFSNSRSEMNVSTLELGDSALYLCASSLEEHEQYFGPGTRLTVT.

The chain employs TRBV5-4 and TRBJ2-5; weak D call: TRBD2 (6 bases). The CDR3 sequence is 15 residues long. CDR1 and CDR2 from the germline V gene are SGHNT and YYREEE (reference sequence). V was clipped by 4 bases and J by 0 bases, with 13 bases between them. The CDR3 sequence is CASSPSRGYQETQYF. The CDR3, as DNA: TGTGCCAGCAGCCCATCACGGGGGTACCAAGAGACCCAGTACTTC.